This T cell receptor (beta chain) was recovered during a study of cytomegalovirus exposure and HLA in healthy donors. General study points: Association of around 17,000 TCR beta sequences with HLA alleles was found at 0.05 false discovery rate in a later analysis.

V gave up 7 bases and J gave up 6 bases, with 18 bases separating them. CDR1 is MDHEN and CDR2 is SYDVKM in the germline V gene. This CDR3 region has 15 residues. 60 Vbeta and 13 Jbeta primers were used in PCR. The data were produced by immunoSEQ multiplex PCR, yet TCRdb's version contains in-frame clones alone and is incomplete. The sample lists roughly 180,000 clones, about 81% occurring once. Note on this clone: Antigen specificity is unknown.

The chain has TRBV28 and TRBJ2-2; the D gene is possibly TRBD2 (6 bases). This TCR derives from a woman between 18 and 29 years old in good health and CMV-seropositive. Sequenced input: PBMCs. CDR3 coding DNA: TGTGCCAGCAAGAATACGGGGGTCTCCCCCGGGGAGCTGTTTTTT. Amino acids: CASKNTGVSPGELFF.